This record covers a single T cell receptor beta chain. Data came from immunoSEQ multiplex PCR; TCRdb stores just in-frame clones and leaves some out. The top ten hold more than 3.5% of the sample, which has about 160,000 clones, roughly 72% seen once. The source of the sample is a study of blood T cell repertoires in COVID-19. At the level of the study: The study drew acute and convalescent COVID-19 samples from the United States, Italy and Spain.

The CDR3 covers 21 residues. V gave up 1 base and J gave up 0 bases, with 22 bases separating them. Germline V gene sequence: CDR1 MNHEY, CDR2 SMNVEV (reference sequence). The chain uses TRBV27 and TRBJ1-6; the D is unclear. The specimen was peripheral blood. The sequence was collected from a woman of 80 years or more with acute or convalescent COVID-19. This chain's CDR3 is CASSLYPRVFFGFSYNSPLHF. The CDR3 DNA reads TGTGCCAGCAGTTTATACCCCCGGGTTTTTTTCGGGTTCTCCTATAATTCACCCCTCCACTTT.